A selection of T cell receptor beta chains follows, all from one sample in a study of lymphopenia after photon versus proton radiotherapy. Data came from immunoSEQ multiplex PCR; TCRdb stores just in-frame clones and leaves some out. The top ten clones hold around 10% of a sample with tens of thousands of clones, more than 70% of them seen once. Specimen: peripheral blood, collected from a patient treated with proton-based radiotherapy. The receptors here all came from a woman in her seventies with pancreatic cancer. Some clones in this sample may be carry-over from other donors' samples. The CDR3 runs from the conserved cysteine through the conserved F or W. The order of the fields is V gene, D gene, J gene, clone size, CDR3 protein, CDR3 DNA. D genes are given only for firm matches. Clone size is shown for a subset of rows, as once, few, many or a class of expanded clone.

>TRBV28|-|TRBJ1-1|-
CASSLYVNTEAFF
TGTGCCAGCAGTTTATATGTGAACACTGAAGCTTTCTTT
>TRBV6-4|TRBD1|TRBJ1-5|-
CASSRTGSNQPQHF
TGTGCCAGCAGTCGGACAGGTTCCAATCAGCCCCAGCATTTT
>TRBV6-1|-|TRBJ1-4|-
CASSEMWGTNEKLFF
TGTGCCAGCAGTGAAATGTGGGGGACTAATGAAAAACTGTTTTTT
>TRBV2|-|TRBJ1-1|few
CASSEDKGWPEAFF
TGTGCCAGCAGTGAAGATAAGGGTTGGCCTGAAGCTTTCTTT
>TRBV7-8|-|TRBJ1-5|-
CASSLVWDGNQPQHF
TGTGCCAGCAGCTTAGTGTGGGACGGCAATCAGCCCCAGCATTTT
>TRBV25-1|TRBD2|TRBJ2-1|-
CASSESAGGSSYNEQFF
TGTGCCAGCAGTGAGTCGGCGGGAGGGAGCTCCTACAATGAGCAGTTCTTC
>TRBV29-1|TRBD1|TRBJ1-1|-
CSVDRGYTNTEAFF
TGCAGCGTTGACAGGGGGTATACGAACACTGAAGCTTTCTTT
>TRBV27|TRBD1|TRBJ1-2|-
CASSLSGRGSFYGYTF
TGTGCCAGCAGTTTATCAGGCAGGGGGTCTTTCTATGGCTACACCTTC
>TRBV14|TRBD2|TRBJ2-1|-
CASSMSGSRNEQFF
TGTGCCAGCAGCATGAGCGGGAGTCGGAATGAGCAGTTCTTC
>TRBV5-1|-|TRBJ2-3|-
CASSLPGGTDTQYF
TGCGCCAGCAGCTTACCGGGAGGCACAGATACGCAGTATTTT
>TRBV7-6|TRBD1|TRBJ1-4|-
CASSPWDRDEKLFF
TGTGCCAGCAGCCCTTGGGACAGGGATGAAAAACTGTTTTTT
>TRBV5-6|TRBD2|TRBJ2-7|-
CASSLEGLAGVRYEQYF
TGTGCCAGCAGCTTGGAGGGGCTAGCGGGAGTCAGGTACGAGCAGTACTTC
>TRBV6-1|-|TRBJ1-6|-
CASIMRPLYNSPLHF
TGTGCCAGCATAATGAGACCGTTGTATAATTCACCCCTCCACTTT
>TRBV30|-|TRBJ1-1|-
CAWSVRGNTEAFF
TGTGCCTGGAGTGTACGGGGGAACACTGAAGCTTTCTTT
>TRBV12-1|-|TRBJ2-1|-
CASSPVTSGRGRGSYNEQFF
TGTGCCAGCAGCCCTGTGACTAGCGGGAGAGGGCGCGGCTCCTACAATGAGCAGTTCTTC
>TRBV6-6|TRBD1|TRBJ1-5|-
CASIRTGNQPQHF
TGTGCCAGCATTAGGACAGGTAATCAGCCCCAGCATTTT
>TRBV5-1|-|TRBJ2-3|-
CASSLQGSSTDTQYF
TGCGCCAGCAGCCTTCAGGGTTCGAGCACAGATACGCAGTATTTT
>TRBV4-1|TRBD1|TRBJ1-1|-
CASSHLFGGQKRGTEAFF
TGCGCCAGCAGCCACCTCTTCGGGGGACAGAAGCGGGGCACTGAAGCTTTCTTT
>TRBV29-1|TRBD2|TRBJ2-1|-
CSVRPSGEGNEQFF
TGCAGCGTGAGACCTAGCGGGGAAGGCAATGAGCAGTTCTTC